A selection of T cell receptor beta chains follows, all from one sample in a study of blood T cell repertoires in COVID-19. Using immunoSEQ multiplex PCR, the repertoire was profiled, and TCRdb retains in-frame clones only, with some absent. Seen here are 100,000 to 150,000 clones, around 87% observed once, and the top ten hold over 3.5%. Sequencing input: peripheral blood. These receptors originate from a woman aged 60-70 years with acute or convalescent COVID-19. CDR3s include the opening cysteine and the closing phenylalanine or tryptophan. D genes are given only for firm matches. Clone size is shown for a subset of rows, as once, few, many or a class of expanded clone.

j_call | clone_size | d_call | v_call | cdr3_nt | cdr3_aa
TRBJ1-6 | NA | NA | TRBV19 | TGTGCCAGTAGGGACATACCAGAATCACCCCTCCACTTT | CASRDIPESPLHF
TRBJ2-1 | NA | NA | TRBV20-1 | TGCAGTGCTAGTGGTAGCGGTGTATACAATGAGCAGTTCTTC | CSASGSGVYNEQFF
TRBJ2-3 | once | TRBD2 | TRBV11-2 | TGTGCCAGCAGCTTAGATAAAGTCGGACTAGCGATTAGCACAGATACGCAGTATTTT | CASSLDKVGLAISTDTQYF
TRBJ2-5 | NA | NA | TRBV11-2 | TGTGCCAGCAGCCTAGACGGGGTGTCTAGGGCGGGCCCCAAAGAGACCCAGTACTTC | CASSLDGVSRAGPKETQYF
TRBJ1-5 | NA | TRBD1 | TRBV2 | TGTGCCAGCAGCGCGACAGGGGCGAGCAATCAGCCCCAGCATTTT | CASSATGASNQPQHF
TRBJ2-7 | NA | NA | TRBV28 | TGTGCCAGCATTTCCCAATTCGAGCAGTACTTC | CASISQFEQYF
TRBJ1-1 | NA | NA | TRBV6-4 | TGTGCCAGCAGCCCAGGTGGGGGGGCCAACACTGAAGCTTTCTTT | CASSPGGGANTEAFF
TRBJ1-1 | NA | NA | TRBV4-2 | TGTGCCAGCAGCCAAGTGTCGGCAGGGGTGGATGAAGCTTTCTTT | CASSQVSAGVDEAFF
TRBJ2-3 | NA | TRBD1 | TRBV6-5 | TGTGCCAGCAGGACCGGGACAGGGACAGATACGCAGTATTTT | CASRTGTGTDTQYF
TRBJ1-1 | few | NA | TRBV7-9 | TGTGCCAGCAGCTTAAATACAGGGACTACGACTGAAGCTTTCTTT | CASSLNTGTTTEAFF
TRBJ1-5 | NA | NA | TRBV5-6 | TGTGCCAGCAGCTTGCTGGGCAATAGCAATCAGCCCCAGCATTTT | CASSLLGNSNQPQHF
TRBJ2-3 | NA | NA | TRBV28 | TGTGCCAGCAGTGACTCGTCGGAGACGCAGTATTTT | CASSDSSETQYF
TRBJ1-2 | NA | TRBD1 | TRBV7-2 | TGTGCCAGCAGCTTGTCCAGGGGGCTTGGCTACACCTTC | CASSLSRGLGYTF
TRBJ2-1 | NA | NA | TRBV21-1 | TGTGCCAGCAGAGCCTTCAAACTGGTCAAACTAGCGGGAGTCGATGAGCAGTTCTTC | CASRAFKLVKLAGVDEQFF
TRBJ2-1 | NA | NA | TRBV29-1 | TGCAGCGTTTCAGGGCAGAGAACCATCAATGAGCAGTTCTTC | CSVSGQRTINEQFF
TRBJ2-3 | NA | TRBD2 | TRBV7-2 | TGTGCCAGCAGCTCAGGACTAGCGGCTAGCACAGATACGCAGTATTTT | CASSSGLAASTDTQYF
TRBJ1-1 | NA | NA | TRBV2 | TGTGCCAGCACCCAGGGTGGCACTGAAGCTTTCTTT | CASTQGGTEAFF
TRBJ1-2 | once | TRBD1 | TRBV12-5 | TGTGCTAGTGGTTTGGCCTTCTCAGGGGGCGATGGCTACACCTTC | CASGLAFSGGDGYTF
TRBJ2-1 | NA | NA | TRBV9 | TGTGCCAGCAGCGGGTTAGGACAGTCCCACAATGAGCAGTTCTTC | CASSGLGQSHNEQFF
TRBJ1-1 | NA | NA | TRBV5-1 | TGCGCCAGCACCCAGGCCGCGGGGGCTGAAGCTTTCTTT | CASTQAAGAEAFF
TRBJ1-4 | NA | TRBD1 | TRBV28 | TGTGCCAGCAGTTTATCAGGGGGCGCGTGGAGTGAAAAACTGTTTTTT | CASSLSGGAWSEKLFF
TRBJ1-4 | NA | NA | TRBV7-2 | TGTGCCAGCAGCTTATTCCACACGCTTAATGAAAAACTGTTTTTT | CASSLFHTLNEKLFF
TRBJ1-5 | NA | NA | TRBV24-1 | TGTGCCACCAGTCACAGGGAAGTAGCTCAGCCCCAGCATTTT | CATSHREVAQPQHF
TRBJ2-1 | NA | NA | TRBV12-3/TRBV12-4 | TGTGCCAGCAGGTCCCAACTGCACAATGAGCAGTTCTTC | CASRSQLHNEQFF
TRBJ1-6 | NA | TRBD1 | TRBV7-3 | TGTGCCAGCAGTCGAACAGGGGTCGGATCACCCCTCCACTTT | CASSRTGVGSPLHF
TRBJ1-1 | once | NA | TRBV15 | TGTGCCACTAATAGTAGAACGAGAATTAACACTGAAGCTTTCTTT | CATNSRTRINTEAFF
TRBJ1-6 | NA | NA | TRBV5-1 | TGCGCCAGCAGTTCGGACGGACACGACAATTCACCCCTCCACTTT | CASSSDGHDNSPLHF